A single TCR beta chain is shown here with its context. Time point of the sample: pre-sensitization, week 0. Treatment given: therapeutic diphenylcyclopropenone sensitization with weekly scalp DPC. Suited to DPC and affected by alopecia, the donors ranged from 18 to 70 years old. CDR1 and CDR2 (germline): SGHRS, YFSETQ. The ends lost 3 bases at V and 1 base at J; junction bases unmatched: 2. The CDR3 runs 15 residues. As originally analysed: Per-sample TCR counts ranged from roughly 20,000 to 700,000, median roughly 96,000. MiXCR, applied by TCRdb to the RACE reads, yields one record per CDR3 protein. The V and J calls were not made by the authors but by TCRdb's processing. The table lists around 300,000 distinct CDR3 sequences, 7.5% to 9% of them singletons. This sample is drawn from a study of human T cells and chemical hapten exposure. Study-wide context: Women made up most patients, who had alopecia areata, totalis or universalis. Variability of per-sample TCR yields stemmed mainly from small differences in pooled library volume.

The V call is TRBV5-1, the J call TRBJ2-3, with 10 bases matching TRBD1. This receptor was taken from a man between 18 and 29 years old with alopecia areata. Some clones in this sample may be carry-over from other donors' samples. The material sequenced was whole blood, taken in connection with sensitization to the hapten diphenylcyclopropenone (DPC). Here the CDR3 reads CASSSTGGGTDTQYF. CDR3 bases: TGCGCCAGCAGCTCGACAGGGGGCGGCACAGATACGCAGTATTTT.